This entry lists 18 T cell receptor beta chains sequenced from one sample in a study of blood T cell repertoires in COVID-19. Clones were read by immunoSEQ multiplex PCR, and TCRdb kept only the in-frame ones, dropping some. The table has hundreds of thousands of clones, 70% to 85% seen once. The specimen was PBMCs or T cells enriched from blood (not recorded which). These receptors were obtained from a woman aged 55-75 years who had recovered from COVID-19.

The chain recombines TRBV5-6 with TRBJ1-3; D is undetermined. This CDR3 is 14 amino acids long. Germline V gene data show CDR1 as SGHDT and CDR2 as YYEEEE. Trimming took 2 bases from V and 0 from J, leaving 6 bases between them. DNA of the CDR3: TGTGCCAGCAGCTTTCGGGACTCTGGAAACACCATATATTTT. Encoded protein: CASSFRDSGNTIYF.

This clone was found a few times. The gene calls are TRBV9 and TRBJ1-2, with D possibly TRBD1 on 6 matching bases. V was trimmed by 1 base and J by 8 bases, leaving 9 bases between them. Germline CDR1 reads SGDLS; CDR2 reads YYNGEE. CDR3 length equals 12 residues. CDR3 region: CASSVTGYGYTF. For the CDR3, the DNA is TGTGCCAGCAGCGTAACAGGGTACGGCTACACCTTC.

Only one count was recorded for this clone. The rearrangement links TRBV5-4 to TRBJ1-6; 7 bases align to TRBD1. With 3 bases clipped from V and 3 bases from J, the junction kept 3 bases outside the gene matches. CDR1 and CDR2 (germline): SGHNT, YYREEE (reference sequence). This CDR3 contains 15 residues. CDR3 in DNA: TGTGCCAGCAGCTCCACAGGGGTCTATAATTCACCCCTCCACTTT. Protein product: CASSSTGVYNSPLHF. Drawing the rest from reference TRBV5-4 and TRBJ1-6, the complete variable domain is ETGVTQSPTHLIKTRGQQVTLRCSSQSGHNTVSWYQQALGQGPQFIFQYYREEENGRGNFPPRFSGLQFPNYSSELNVNALELDDSALYLCASSSTGVYNSPLHFGNGTRLTVT.

The genes are TRBV7-9 and TRBJ1-5; weak D call: TRBD1 (6 bases). The CDR3 length is 16 residues. Germline V CDR1 and CDR2: SEHNR, FQNEAQ (reference sequence). Deletions cut 1 base from V and 3 bases from J, with 13 bases between. As DNA, the CDR3 is TGTGCCAGCAGCTTAGGCCTAGGGACAATCAATCAGCCCCAGCATTTT. Translated: CASSLGLGTINQPQHF.

This clone was detected only once. This chain links TRBV11-2 with TRBJ1-2; 11 nucleotides align to TRBD1. The CDR3 extends over 15 amino acids. The V and J ends lost 3 bases and 2 bases, in that order; junction bases with no gene match: 2. CDR1 SGHAT and CDR2 FQNNGV come from the germline V gene. The CDR3 sequence is CASSFGDRGNYGYTF. DNA of the CDR3: TGTGCCAGCAGCTTCGGGGACAGGGGGAACTATGGCTACACCTTC.

The CDR3 bases are TGTGCCACCAGCCGAGGAGGGGGTTATGGCTACACCTTC. The encoded protein is CATSRGGGYGYTF. This chain uses TRBV15 with TRBJ1-2, with D perhaps matching TRBD1 (6 bases). V gave up 5 bases and J gave up 5 bases, with 12 bases separating them. CDR1 is LNHNV and CDR2 is YYDKDF in the germline V gene (reference sequence). This CDR3 comprises 13 residues.

The chain recombines TRBV14 with TRBJ2-1, with TRBD1 identical over 8 bases. Germline CDR1 is SGHDN and CDR2 is FVKESK. With V trimmed by 4 bases and J by 8 bases, 7 bases remained unmatched. The CDR3 spans 14 residues. For the CDR3, the DNA is TGTGCCAGCAGCCTCCCAGACAGGGGCGATGAGCAGTTCTTC. It encodes CASSLPDRGDEQFF.

This rearrangement joins TRBV6-2 or TRBV6-3 to TRBJ2-1; 10 bases line up with TRBD2. The CDR3 runs 17 residues. The germline CDR1 and CDR2 sequences are MNHEY and SVGEGT. The V gene end was trimmed by 2 bases and the J gene end by 5 bases; junction bases not matched to a gene: 9. CDR3 DNA: TGTGCCAGCAGTTACCCCGGTACTAGCGGGACCAACAATGAGCAGTTCTTC. The encoded protein is CASSYPGTSGTNNEQFF.

With respect to this clone: One junction end disagrees with the germline gene, perhaps due to a read error. The J gene is TRBJ2-7, the V gene TRBV11-2; the match to TRBD1 covers 7 bases. The CDR3 totals 13 residues. Germline V gene data show CDR1 as SGHAT and CDR2 as FQNNGV. The CDR3 nucleotides read TGTGCCAGCAGATTAGAGGCAGGGGGTGATCAGTACTTC. Translation gives CASRLEAGGDQYF.

The rearrangement joins TRBV7-9 to TRBJ2-5; D gene ambiguous. CDR1 and CDR2 (germline): SEHNR, FQNEAQ (reference sequence). The CDR3 is made up of 12 amino acids. V lost 8 bases, J lost 1 base, and 8 bases lay in between. The CDR3 nucleotides read TGTGCCAGCTCCCGGAGCCAAGAGACCCAGTACTTC. Amino acids: CASSRSQETQYF. The variable domain in full, with the rest retrieved from reference TRBV7-9 and TRBJ2-5, is DTGVSQNPRHKITKRGQNVTFRCDPISEHNRLYWYRQTLGQGPEFLTYFQNEAQLEKSRLLSDRFSAERPKGSFSTLEIQRTEQGDSAMYLCASSRSQETQYFGPGTRLLVL.

This clone has just a few counts. The rearrangement joins TRBV19 to TRBJ1-1; 7 nucleotides line up with TRBD1. V trimming: 8 bases; J trimming: 4 bases; junction bases outside the gene matches: 13. The CDR3 has 15 residues. Germline V gene lookup returns CDR1 LNHDA and CDR2 SQIVND (reference sequence). CDR3: CASETGTVGGTEAFF. The CDR3 DNA reads TGTGCCAGTGAAACCGGGACAGTGGGCGGCACTGAAGCTTTCTTT.

This CDR3 reads CASSSRRDEAFF. The CDR3 DNA reads TGTGCCAGCAGTTCAAGACGGGATGAAGCTTTCTTT. The J gene is TRBJ1-1, the V gene TRBV6-5; D is undetermined. In germline, CDR1 is MNHEY, CDR2 SVGAGI. The CDR3 contains 12 residues. The germline V and J ends were trimmed by 4 bases and 7 bases, with 10 bases remaining between them.

This rearrangement joins TRBV18 to TRBJ2-4, with 8 positions matching TRBD2. V shed 2 bases, J shed 2 bases, and the junction held 2 bases outside the gene matches. Germline-derived CDR1 and CDR2 are KGHSH and LQKENI. There are 15 residues in the CDR3. DNA for the CDR3: TGTGCCAGCTCACCAACGGGGGGGTCCAAAAACATTCAGTACTTC. Amino acid sequence: CASSPTGGSKNIQYF.

The chain couples TRBV19 to TRBJ2-1; possible D gene TRBD2, 6 bases. Germline CDR1 and CDR2: LNHDA and SQIVND (reference sequence). This CDR3 spans 15 amino acids. V lost 5 bases, J lost 8 bases, and 19 bases lay in between. In DNA form, the CDR3 reads TGTGCCAGTAGTGGACCGGGAGACCCGGGCGATGAGCAGTTCTTC. Residues: CASSGPGDPGDEQFF.

The sample holds a few counts of this clone. The chain recombines TRBV7-9 with TRBJ2-7; TRBD1 is a possible D gene (5 bases). Germline V lookup: CDR1 SEHNR, CDR2 FQNEAQ (reference sequence). This CDR3 is built from 14 residues. Trimming cost V 3 bases and J 2 bases, with 11 bases left between them. CDR3 residues: CASSFLAGPYEQYF. CDR3 coding DNA: TGTGCCAGCAGCTTCCTGGCAGGGCCCTACGAGCAGTACTTC.

The rearrangement links TRBV7-9 to TRBJ2-1; D not resolved. CDR1 is SEHNR, CDR2 FQNEAQ, per germline (reference sequence). With 11 bases removed from V and 5 bases from J, the gap between germline ends came to 13 bases. The CDR3 runs 12 residues. The CDR3 DNA reads TGTGCCGGGCGATTTTCGAACAATGAGCAGTTCTTC. It codes for CAGRFSNNEQFF.

This clone occurred once. The genes are TRBV21-1 and TRBJ2-1; the table's TRBD2 call for D was not verified on the DNA. TRBV21-1 is noted as a pseudogene. The CDR3 contains 17 residues. Here the CDR3 DNA reads TGTGCCAGCAGCAAATTTGGGGGGGCCATACCTTACAATGAGCAGTTCTTC. Translated: CASSKFGGAIPYNEQFF.

V usage is TRBV20-1 and J usage is TRBJ2-3; 9 bases align to TRBD2. This CDR3 contains 14 residues. V was clipped by 3 bases and J by 6 bases; unmatched bases: 7. Germline V CDR1 and CDR2: DFQATT, SNEGSKA (reference sequence). CDR3 coding DNA: TGCAGTGCTAGTGTATCTAGCGGGGTGGATACGCAGTATTTT. It yields the protein CSASVSSGVDTQYF.